These T cell receptor beta chains were read from a single sample in a study of cytotoxic CD8 clonotypes in ibrutinib-treated CLL. TCRdb's copy holds only in-frame clones and misses some; the assay was immunoSEQ multiplex PCR. The sample has some 200,000 clones, roughly 65% seen once. Sequencing used PBMCs, obtained after 12 months of ibrutinib treatment. These receptors were taken from a human donor with chronic lymphocytic leukemia. The conserved cysteine and the conserved F or W are not part of the CDR3 here. The order of the fields is V gene, D gene, CDR3 protein. D genes are given only for firm matches.

>TRBV10-2|-
ASTEGGAPSGYT
>TRBV5-1|TRBD1
ASSARPGQALGDTQY
>TRBV30|-
ACARGWAF
>TRBV7-3|-
ASSLDYRPYNEQF
>TRBV9|-
ASSEGGIWAEETQY
>TRBV15|TRBD2
ATSRDAGGQETQY
>TRBV7-8|-
ASSLEVEGGYT
>TRBV30|-
AWRQQTTDTQY
>TRBV6-5|-
ASSWEPGATGELF
>TRBV2|-
ASRAVRQNTEAF
>TRBV10-3|TRBD1
AIRGGQGANTEAF
>TRBV4-3|-
ASSQEVTGFNSPLH
>TRBV11-1|-
ASSNRTNYGYT
>TRBV6-5|TRBD2
ASSGISQREY
>TRBV4-3|-
ASSQESGTLGSYGYT
>TRBV5-1|-
ASSLVVGRGEQY
>TRBV28|-
ASLSSPWGYT
>TRBV6-5|-
ASSFKGELF
>TRBV5-5|TRBD1
ASSYTLTGGSGYT
>TRBV27|TRBD2
ASSLRGSEQY
>TRBV5-1|-
ASSLASGYEQY
>TRBV12-5|TRBD1
ASGLETGTEAF
>TRBV6-1|-
ASSPRPGVEPQH
>TRBV4-3|-
ASSQAGHREEQY
>TRBV27|TRBD1
ASRAQGQGASGELF
>TRBV21-1|-
ASSKVKDEDSYT
>TRBV28|-
ASSFSAGVMGGYT
>TRBV7-2|-
ASSLVGGGRSNEQF
>TRBV29-1|TRBD2
SAVPGLAGETQY
>TRBV11-2|-
ASSNGPRHEQY
>TRBV7-2|-
ASSLVGAVRSTDTQY
>TRBV7-2|-
ASSLWGPGETQY
>TRBV25-1|-
ASRRQGGIETQY
>TRBV7-9|TRBD2
ASSFGTSTYEQY
>TRBV7-6|-
ASSQQENQPQH
>TRBV25-1|-
ASSDGTQY
>TRBV7-2|TRBD1
ASSSNPGQHEAF
>TRBV6-6|TRBD1
ASSAGTGWAETQY
>TRBV19|-
ASSARNTEAF
>TRBV2|TRBD2
ASSDAGLAGAVEQY
>TRBV30|-
AWTLTDGGFGTGELF
>TRBV27|-
ASSFSPLLPGTSEQY